This T cell receptor beta chain was sequenced for a study of PD-1 blockade in classical Hodgkin lymphoma. The wider study: With a 2-week interval, patients received intravenous nivolumab at 3 mg/kg. Points from the study as a whole: Patients were excluded if nivolumab began under 1 year after ASCT (the autologous transplant). While CD8+ TCR diversity did not rise significantly by C4D1, CD4+ TCR diversity did.

This clone has just a few counts. The target antigen is unknown. The assay was immunoSEQ multiplex PCR, and TCRdb's table has in-frame clones only and misses some. The sample includes 30,000 or so clones, about 88% of them seen just once. Time point: cycle 4 day 1 (C4D1), after 6 weeks of nivolumab. Brentuximab vedotin exposure varied among the patients, all of whom had relapsed after autologous stem cell transplantation. From thawed PBMCs, CD4+ T cells were purified using magnetic negative selection. The study recorded best responses of complete response, partial response or progressive disease. Germline loops: CDR1 MNHEY, CDR2 SVGAGI. Trimming cost V 6 bases and J 7 bases; bases outside gene matches: 9. The CDR3 covers 14 residues.

V and J are TRBV6-5 and TRBJ2-7; 10 bases fit TRBD1. The source of this sequence is a human donor with classical Hodgkin lymphoma. Specimen: CD4+ T cells from blood, collected before the fourth cycle of nivolumab. The CDR3: CASRPGQGREEQYF. The DNA for the CDR3 is TGTGCCAGCAGACCGGGACAGGGGAGGGAGGAGCAGTACTTC.